The rows below give T cell receptor beta chains drawn from one sample of a study of cytomegalovirus exposure and HLA in healthy donors. Measured with immunoSEQ multiplex PCR; TCRdb has only the in-frame clones, and not every one. This table has some 150,000 clones, roughly 86% appearing once. The sample consisted of PBMCs. Source of these receptors: a young man in good health and CMV-seropositive. CDR3s include the opening cysteine and the closing phenylalanine or tryptophan. The D gene is left open where the match is weak. Only some rows state a clone size, as once, few, many or a class for expanded clones.

j_gene: TRBJ2-3; d_gene: -; abundance: -; v_gene: TRBV10-3; CDR3nt: TGTGCCATCTCGGAGGGCTGGGGCACAGATACGCAGTATTTT; CDR3aa: CAISEGWGTDTQYF
j_gene: TRBJ2-7; d_gene: -; abundance: -; v_gene: TRBV19; CDR3nt: TGTGCCAGTGGAGCGGGCATCACCTACGAGCAGTACTTC; CDR3aa: CASGAGITYEQYF
j_gene: TRBJ1-2; d_gene: -; abundance: -; v_gene: TRBV6-5; CDR3nt: TGTGCCAGCAGTTACTCCTTAAGGGGACTGTACTATGGCTACACCTTC; CDR3aa: CASSYSLRGLYYGYTF
j_gene: TRBJ2-7; d_gene: -; abundance: -; v_gene: TRBV4-1; CDR3nt: TGCGCCAGCAGCCAAGGACAGACCTACGAGCAGTACTTC; CDR3aa: CASSQGQTYEQYF
j_gene: TRBJ2-7; d_gene: TRBD2; abundance: -; v_gene: TRBV4-2; CDR3nt: TGTGCCAGCAGCCCCCGGCTAGCGGGCTACGAGCAGTACTTC; CDR3aa: CASSPRLAGYEQYF
j_gene: TRBJ2-4; d_gene: -; abundance: -; v_gene: TRBV10-1; CDR3nt: TGCGCCAGCAGTGCCCAGGGGGCCAAAAACATTCAGTACTTC; CDR3aa: CASSAQGAKNIQYF
j_gene: TRBJ1-2; d_gene: TRBD1; abundance: -; v_gene: TRBV6-1; CDR3nt: TGTGCCAGCAGTAGCCCGGTCCAGGGGGCTGGCGGCTACACCTTC; CDR3aa: CASSSPVQGAGGYTF
j_gene: TRBJ2-1; d_gene: TRBD2; abundance: -; v_gene: TRBV7-9; CDR3nt: TGTGCCAGCAGCGAACTAGCGGGAGGGCCGAGGCAGTTCTTC; CDR3aa: CASSELAGGPRQFF
j_gene: TRBJ2-7; d_gene: TRBD2; abundance: -; v_gene: TRBV7-9; CDR3nt: TGTGCCAGCAGCCCTACTAGCGGGAGTGGGAACGAGCAGTACTTC; CDR3aa: CASSPTSGSGNEQYF
j_gene: TRBJ2-1; d_gene: TRBD2; abundance: -; v_gene: TRBV6-5; CDR3nt: TGTGCCAGCAGTTTTAGCGGGCCTTCGTGGGAGCAGTTCTTC; CDR3aa: CASSFSGPSWEQFF
j_gene: TRBJ1-1; d_gene: -; abundance: -; v_gene: TRBV11-2; CDR3nt: TGTGCCAGCAGCTTAGATTACAAGGCAGGGCGAGTAGACACTGAAGCTTTCTTT; CDR3aa: CASSLDYKAGRVDTEAFF
j_gene: TRBJ2-3; d_gene: -; abundance: -; v_gene: TRBV28; CDR3nt: TGTGCCAGCAGTTTAGGGGACATTAGCACAGATACGCAGTATTTT; CDR3aa: CASSLGDISTDTQYF
j_gene: TRBJ1-1; d_gene: TRBD1; abundance: few; v_gene: TRBV11-2; CDR3nt: TGTGCCAGCAGCTTAGATTATAGGGGGCGCCACGTCGGCACTGAAGCTTTCTTT; CDR3aa: CASSLDYRGRHVGTEAFF
j_gene: TRBJ1-5; d_gene: -; abundance: few; v_gene: TRBV13; CDR3nt: TGTGCCAGCAGCCGATCAGGGAGCAATCAGCCCCAGCATTTT; CDR3aa: CASSRSGSNQPQHF
j_gene: TRBJ2-1; d_gene: TRBD2; abundance: -; v_gene: TRBV19; CDR3nt: TGTGCCAGTAGTGCGGGACTAGCCTTCAATGAGCAGTTCTTC; CDR3aa: CASSAGLAFNEQFF
j_gene: TRBJ2-5; d_gene: TRBD1; abundance: -; v_gene: TRBV19; CDR3nt: TGTGCCAGTAGCGATACAGGGGCGAGGGAGACCCAGTACTTC; CDR3aa: CASSDTGARETQYF
j_gene: TRBJ1-6; d_gene: TRBD1; abundance: few; v_gene: TRBV4-2; CDR3nt: TGTGCCAGCAGCCAACCCGGGACAGCCTACGGGAATACTTCACCCCTCCACTTT; CDR3aa: CASSQPGTAYGNTSPLHF
j_gene: TRBJ2-1; d_gene: -; abundance: -; v_gene: TRBV6-6; CDR3nt: TGTGCCAGCAGCCCCGGGGAGGAAAAGGCCTACAATGAGCAGTTCTTC; CDR3aa: CASSPGEEKAYNEQFF
j_gene: TRBJ2-7; d_gene: TRBD1; abundance: -; v_gene: TRBV13; CDR3nt: TGTGCCAGCAGCTTATTGACAGGGGGCGCCTACGAGCAGTACTTC; CDR3aa: CASSLLTGGAYEQYF
j_gene: TRBJ2-5; d_gene: -; abundance: -; v_gene: TRBV19; CDR3nt: TGTGCCAGCGGGGGGCAGGGGGCAGGTGAGACCCAGTACTTC; CDR3aa: CASGGQGAGETQYF
j_gene: TRBJ1-1; d_gene: TRBD1; abundance: once; v_gene: TRBV2; CDR3nt: TGTGCCAGCCCTCAGGGACAGGGAGGTTTCACTGAAGCTTTCTTT; CDR3aa: CASPQGQGGFTEAFF
j_gene: TRBJ2-6; d_gene: -; abundance: -; v_gene: TRBV19; CDR3nt: TGTGCCAGTAGTATGGGGGCGGGGGTGAACTCTGGGGCCAACGTCCTGACTTTC; CDR3aa: CASSMGAGVNSGANVLTF
j_gene: TRBJ2-7; d_gene: TRBD2; abundance: -; v_gene: TRBV25-1; CDR3nt: TGTGCCAGCAGTGAAAGCGGGAGGGACGCCGAGCAGTACTTC; CDR3aa: CASSESGRDAEQYF
j_gene: TRBJ2-7; d_gene: TRBD1; abundance: -; v_gene: TRBV7-2; CDR3nt: TGTGCCAGCAGCACAGACCCGGGACAGGGCTACGAGCAGTACTTC; CDR3aa: CASSTDPGQGYEQYF